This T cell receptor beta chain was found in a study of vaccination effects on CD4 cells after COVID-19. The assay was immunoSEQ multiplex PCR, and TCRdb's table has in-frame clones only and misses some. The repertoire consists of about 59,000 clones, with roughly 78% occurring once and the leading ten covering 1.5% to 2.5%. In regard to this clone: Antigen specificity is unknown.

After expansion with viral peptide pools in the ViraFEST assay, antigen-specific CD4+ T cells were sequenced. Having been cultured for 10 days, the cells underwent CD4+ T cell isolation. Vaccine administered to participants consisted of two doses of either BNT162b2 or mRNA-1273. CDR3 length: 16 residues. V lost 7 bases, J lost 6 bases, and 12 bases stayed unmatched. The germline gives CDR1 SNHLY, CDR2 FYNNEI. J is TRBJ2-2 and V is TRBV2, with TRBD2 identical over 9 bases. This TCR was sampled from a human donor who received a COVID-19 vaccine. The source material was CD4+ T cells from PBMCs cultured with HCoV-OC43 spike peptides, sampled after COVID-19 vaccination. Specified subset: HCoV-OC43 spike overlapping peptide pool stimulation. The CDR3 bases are TGTGCCAGCAAGGGTGGACTAGCGATCGGGGCCGGGGAGCTGTTTTTT. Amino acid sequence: CASKGGLAIGAGELFF.